Listed here are 25 T cell receptor beta chains from one sample, sequenced in a study of metastatic and nonmetastatic thyroid tumors. TCRdb re-called the PCR reads via MiXCR. Among about 15,000 clones listed, roughly a fifth were seen once. Patients underwent thyroid surgery, and none had received any treatment before it. Specimen: blood. The receptors were sampled from a female donor with papillary thyroid cancer or a benign thyroid nodule (not recorded which). Some clones in this sample may be carry-over from other donors' samples.

The rearrangement links TRBV7-8 to TRBJ2-7; 7 nucleotides line up with TRBD1. Germline CDR1 SGHVS, CDR2 FQNEAQ. The junction had 4 bases not matched to a gene; V was cut back by 5 bases and J by 3 bases. The CDR3 has 13 amino acids. CDR3 sequence: CASSRDSRYEQYF. In DNA, the CDR3 is TGTGCCAGCAGCCGGGACAGCCGCTACGAGCAGTACTTC.

This clone has ten or more counts. The chain joins TRBV18 to TRBJ2-7, with D perhaps matching TRBD1 (5 bases). This CDR3 is 12 amino acids long. Trimming took 6 bases from V and 3 from J, leaving 9 bases between them. CDR1 and CDR2 from the germline V gene are KGHSH and LQKENI. The CDR3 sequence is CASSETDYEQYF. The CDR3 bases are TGTGCCAGCTCGGAGACAGACTACGAGCAGTACTTC.

About this clone: One junction end does not reproduce the germline sequence, and a read error may be involved. The chain carries TRBV6-1 and TRBJ2-3, with 7 bases aligning to TRBD1. The germline V gene encodes CDR1 MNHNS and CDR2 SASEGT. The CDR3 extends over 15 amino acids. CDR3 nucleotide sequence: TGTGCCATCAGTCAGCCGGGACAGCCCACAGATACGCAGTATTTT. This codes for CAISQPGQPTDTQYF.

This clone is labeled medium-sized. This rearrangement joins TRBV9 to TRBJ2-1, with 12 bases fitting TRBD2. Germline values: CDR1 SGDLS, CDR2 YYNGEE. After removal of 5 bases from V and 9 bases from J, the junction contained 9 bases not matched to a gene. This CDR3 spans 15 amino acids. Written as DNA, the CDR3 is TGTGCCAGCAGTCGTGAGACTAGCGGGAGTAGTGAGCAGTTCTTC. It codes for CASSRETSGSSEQFF.

V and J are TRBV27 and TRBJ1-1, with a tentative D call TRBD1 (5 bases). Germline-derived CDR1 and CDR2 are MNHEY and SMNVEV (reference sequence). The length of the CDR3 is 16 residues. The V and J ends lost 5 bases and 2 bases respectively, with 18 bases between them. Written as DNA, the CDR3 is TGTGCCAGCAGTCGCTACGAGGGACGGAGCAACACTGAAGCTTTCTTT. Amino acid sequence: CASSRYEGRSNTEAFF.

In its sample, this clone ranks as medium-sized. J is TRBJ1-2 and V is TRBV5-1; the D gene is possibly TRBD1 (6 bases). This CDR3 is 13 amino acids long. Germline V gene lookup returns CDR1 SGHRS and CDR2 YFSETQ. The V end was cut by 4 bases, the J end by 8 bases, with 15 bases between. The CDR3 reads CASSISGERGYTF. The CDR3 bases are TGCGCCAGCAGCATATCAGGGGAAAGGGGCTACACCTTC.

Many counts were recorded for this clone. The chain employs TRBV2 and TRBJ2-3, with D tentatively TRBD2 (6 bases). CDR1 and CDR2 from the germline V gene are SNHLY and FYNNEI. Trimming stripped 5 bases from V and 0 bases from J, with 15 bases between. This CDR3 spans 16 amino acids. The DNA of the CDR3 is TGTGCCAGCAGTCTATATCCGGGACTTAGCACAGATACGCAGTATTTT. It yields the protein CASSLYPGLSTDTQYF.

This clone was recorded many times. The junction and the germline gene differ at one end; a read error may be behind it. Other DNA sequences in this specimen translate into the identical CDR3. CDR3 DNA: TGTGCCAGTAGTATTCAGGGGCTCGCCACTGAAGCTTCCTTT. Its protein is CASSIQGLATEASF. The chain combines TRBV19 with TRBJ1-1; perhaps TRBD1 as D (6 bases). The CDR3 spans 14 residues. Looked up from germline, CDR1 is LNHDA and CDR2 is SQIVND (reference sequence). The full variable domain, its missing parts supplied by reference TRBV19 and TRBJ1-1, is DGGITQSPKYLFRKEGQNVTLSCEQNLNHDAMYWYRQDPGQGLRLIYYSQIVNDFQKGDIAEGYSVSREKKESFPLTVTSAQKNPTAFYLCASSIQGLATEASFGQGTRLTVV.

This clone was picked up many times. The genes are TRBV19 and TRBJ2-3; 9 bases fit TRBD1. With 4 bases clipped from V and 11 bases from J, the junction kept 13 bases outside the gene matches. Germline assignment: CDR1 LNHDA and CDR2 SQIVND (reference sequence). CDR3 length: 15 residues. The CDR3 protein is CASSTDRGGRVGQYF. CDR3 coding DNA: TGTGCCAGTAGTACGGACAGGGGAGGCCGGGTGGGGCAGTATTTT.

This clone was seen at least ten times. V usage is TRBV5-1 and J usage is TRBJ1-3, with TRBD1 as a possible D gene (6 bases). Germline CDR1 reads SGHRS; CDR2 reads YFSETQ. V lost 4 bases and J 3 bases, leaving 8 bases between the germline ends. The CDR3 runs 13 residues. The CDR3 DNA follows: TGCGCCAGCAGCGAGGGGGATGGAAACACCATATATTTT. It specifies CASSEGDGNTIYF. The entire variable domain, with the rest obtained from reference TRBV5-1 and TRBJ1-3, is as follows: KAGVTQTPRYLIKTRGQQVTLSCSPISGHRSVSWYQQTPGQGLQFLFEYFSETQRNKGNFPGRFSGRQFSNSRSEMNVSTLELGDSALYLCASSEGDGNTIYFGEGSWLTVV.

The chain joins TRBV19 to TRBJ1-1; D is uncertain. The V end lost 7 bases, the J end lost 2 bases, and 17 bases lay between the germline ends. Germline V lookup: CDR1 LNHDA, CDR2 SQIVND (reference sequence). The CDR3 sequence is 15 residues long. The chain's CDR3 is CASTDPGHINTEAFF. CDR3 DNA sequence: TGTGCCAGTACTGACCCCGGGCATATTAACACTGAAGCTTTCTTT.

This clone was seen many times. The rearrangement joins TRBV20-1 to TRBJ1-1, with a tentative D call TRBD1 (6 bases). Germline V gene data show CDR1 as DFQATT and CDR2 as SNEGSKA (reference sequence). The germline V and J ends were trimmed by 7 bases and 4 bases, with 16 bases remaining between them. The CDR3 is 13 amino acids. This CDR3 reads CSERTVRRTEAFF. The CDR3 bases are TGCAGTGAAAGGACAGTTCGGCGCACTGAAGCTTTCTTT.

This clone was recorded at least ten times. Other DNA sequences of this sample code for an identical CDR3. The chain carries TRBV6-1 and TRBJ2-7; 7 bases agree with TRBD1. The V gene's germline CDR1 is MNHNS and CDR2 SASEGT. CDR3 length: 13 residues. V shed 6 bases, J shed 1 base, and the junction held 3 bases outside the gene matches. CDR3 nucleotides: TGTGCCAGCAGGCTGACAGGGTCCTACGAGCAGTACTTC. Its protein product is CASRLTGSYEQYF.

The rearrangement joins TRBV4-1 to TRBJ2-1; 10 bases are a match to TRBD2. The V gene's germline CDR1 is MGHRA and CDR2 YSYEKL. CDR3 length: 16 residues. The J segment lost 5 bases and the V segment lost 7 bases, leaving 11 bases of the junction unmatched. CDR3 residues: CASTRKNSGRHNEQFF. In nucleotides, the CDR3 is TGCGCCAGCACCCGGAAAAATAGCGGGAGGCACAATGAGCAGTTCTTC.

This clone was seen a handful of times. The V and J genes are TRBV7-3 and TRBJ2-2, with 8 positions matching TRBD1. Germline V gene data show CDR1 as SGHTA and CDR2 as FQGTGA. The CDR3 is 16 residues long. V shed 4 bases and J 2 bases; nucleotides not matched to a gene: 6. The CDR3 is CASSSWTGSNTGELFF. The CDR3 coding sequence is TGTGCCAGCAGCTCCTGGACAGGGAGCAACACCGGGGAGCTGTTTTTT. The full variable domain, completed using reference TRBV7-3 and TRBJ2-2, is GAGVSQTPSNKVTEKGKYVELRCDPISGHTALYWYRQSLGQGPEFLIYFQGTGAADDSGLPNDRFFAVRPEGSVSTLKIQRTERGDSAVYLCASSSWTGSNTGELFFGEGSRLTVL.

There are many counts of this clone. The CDR3 DNA is TGTGCCAGCTCACCACGTCAGGGCCGGACAGGGGGTTCCTACGAGCAGTACTTC. Protein sequence: CASSPRQGRTGGSYEQYF. The chain uses TRBV18 and TRBJ2-7; 10 bases are a match to TRBD1. Germline CDR1 KGHSH, CDR2 LQKENI. The CDR3 runs to 18 residues. V shed 1 base and J 1 base; nucleotides not matched to a gene: 10.

V and J are TRBV19 and TRBJ1-1; 7 bases match TRBD1. The CDR3 extends over 16 amino acids. Trimming removed 5 bases from V and 6 bases from J; junction bases left unmatched: 15. Germline-derived CDR1 and CDR2 are LNHDA and SQIVND (reference sequence). In DNA form, the CDR3 reads TGTGCCAGTAGTCCCCCGGGACAGAGTTTTTTTTCTGAAGCTTTCTTT. Protein product: CASSPPGQSFFSEAFF.

Sample share makes this clone medium-sized. The rearrangement links TRBV5-1 to TRBJ1-2, with D possibly TRBD1 on 6 matching bases. The CDR3 has 14 residues. Germline assignment: CDR1 SGHRS and CDR2 YFSETQ. Trimming removed 4 bases at V and 7 bases at J, with 17 bases between. The CDR3: CASSPGGRGGGYTF. The CDR3 bases are TGCGCCAGCAGCCCCGGGGGGCGTGGTGGTGGCTACACCTTC.

This clone was seen at least ten times. The chain employs TRBV20-1 and TRBJ2-1; D gene ambiguous. Deletions cut 3 bases from V and 2 bases from J, with 11 bases between. The CDR3 contains 14 residues. CDR1 and CDR2 from the germline V gene are DFQATT and SNEGSKA (reference sequence). This CDR3 reads CSASMGNAYNEQFF. The DNA for the CDR3 is TGCAGTGCTAGTATGGGGAACGCCTACAATGAGCAGTTCTTC.

V and J are TRBV6-4 and TRBJ2-1; 10 bases fit TRBD2. The CDR3 extends over 16 amino acids. V shed 2 bases and J 6 bases; nucleotides not matched to a gene: 7. The germline CDR1 and CDR2 sequences are MRHNA and SNTAGT. In DNA, the CDR3 is TGTGCCAGCAGTGACACCGGGACTAGCGCCTCCAATGAGCAGTTCTTC. It codes for CASSDTGTSASNEQFF.

This clone was counted at least ten times. This rearrangement joins TRBV20-1 to TRBJ2-3; D is possibly TRBD1 (5 bases). The CDR3 extends over 12 amino acids. Per germline, CDR1 DFQATT and CDR2 SNEGSKA (reference sequence). Trimming took 6 bases from V and 1 from J, leaving 8 bases between them. DNA for the CDR3: TGCAGTGCCACACAGGGCACAGATACGCAGTATTTT. It codes for CSATQGTDTQYF.

This clone showed up many times. J is TRBJ2-7 and V is TRBV11-2; D not resolved. Per the germline V gene, CDR1 is SGHAT and CDR2 is FQNNGV. The CDR3 is 15 residues long. With 0 bases removed from V and 3 bases from J, the gap between germline ends came to 12 bases. CDR3 DNA sequence: TGTGCCAGCAGCTTAGATCGTCGAGGAAGCTACGAGCAGTACTTC. This translates into CASSLDRRGSYEQYF.

This clone was recorded at least ten times. This chain joins TRBV7-3 and TRBJ2-3; maybe TRBD1 (5 bases). The CDR3 consists of 14 residues. Deletions cut 1 base from V and 4 bases from J, with 9 bases between. CDR1 SGHTA and CDR2 FQGTGA come from the germline V gene. The CDR3 spells CASSLNQGADTQYF. The CDR3 DNA reads as TGTGCCAGCAGCTTAAACCAGGGTGCAGATACGCAGTATTTT.

This clone was recorded at least ten times. CDR3 sequence (DNA): TGCGCCAGCAGCCAATATTGGGATTCACCCCTCCACTTT. It codes for CASSQYWDSPLHF. V usage is TRBV4-1 and J usage is TRBJ1-6; no clear D. V was trimmed by 2 bases and J by 8 bases, leaving 7 bases between them. Germline CDR1 MGHRA, CDR2 YSYEKL. This CDR3 has 13 amino acids.

By proportion, this clone is medium-sized. The chain links TRBV19 to TRBJ2-1; D is uncertain. Between the trimmed V and J ends, which lost 3 bases and 5 bases, there was a span of 14 bases. CDR3 length equals 15 residues. Looked up from germline, CDR1 is LNHDA and CDR2 is SQIVND (reference sequence). The CDR3 here is CASSIGPLEHNEQFF. The CDR3 DNA follows: TGTGCCAGTAGTATTGGACCTTTAGAACACAATGAGCAGTTCTTC. Together with reference TRBV19 and TRBJ2-1, the CDR3 gives the full variable domain: DGGITQSPKYLFRKEGQNVTLSCEQNLNHDAMYWYRQDPGQGLRLIYYSQIVNDFQKGDIAEGYSVSREKKESFPLTVTSAQKNPTAFYLCASSIGPLEHNEQFFGPGTRLTVL.